This entry describes one TCR beta chain. No cognate antigen has been identified for it. No per-base quality is available; no much larger clone lies one base away. These data originate in a study of T cell responses to AZD1222 COVID-19 vaccine (dated by TCRdb to the early 2020s). Broadly, across the study: A total of 230 to 250 trial participants underwent TCR sequencing, of whom some 210 received two doses of AZD1222 and around 25 received two doses of the MenACWY control vaccine. Trial participants were enrolled by age into subgroups of 18-55, 56-69 and 70-plus years, and about 150, 27 and 61 TCR-sequenced participants, respectively, were included in these subgroups.

The CDR3 regions of human TCRbeta chains were analyzed by immunosequencing. In the authors' own workflow: Repertoire TCRs were matched against a reference library of SARS-CoV-2-specific TCRs generated with the MIRA antigen-specificity platform. Breadth meant the fraction of unique TCRs that were SARS-CoV-2-associated, whereas depth meant the fraction of total T cells that were SARS-CoV-2-associated. Using the MIRA data, each spike-specific TCR was mapped to the spike region that the TCR reacts to and placed in a CD4 or CD8 class. Log10-transformed breadth and depth values were compared by one-way ANOVA with Sidak's multiple comparisons tests. In its TCRdb copy, this immuneACCESS table keeps in-frame sequences only and misses some clones. Where compared with another copy, unresolved V genes explain less than half of these, and the others have no known cause. The V and J calls and clone size come from that table; D and trimming were worked out from the DNA. This sample is represented by over 85,000 clones; less than 85% of them were singletons. The biggest ten clones account for 12% to 15% of the sample.

General conclusions and limits of the study: Spike-specific TCR breadth and depth rose significantly after two AZD1222 doses compared with day 0 and with MenACWY recipients. Most participants were white British and females outnumbered males, and the authors suggested that clonal diversity may have been underestimated. Nearly half of unique spike-specific TCRs reportedly recognized epitopes outside regions mutated in the B.1.351 and B.1.1.7 variants. Conclusions about previously exposed vaccinees are limited, since just 5 or 6 AZD1222 recipients were seropositive for SARS-CoV-2 at baseline. In the small 56-69-year group, the increase in depth fell short of significance, most likely because of low power. Because no day 14 peak-response samples were available, repertoires were characterized only after the peak T cell response. The whole spike protein was spanned by vaccine-associated CD4 TCRs, and dominant responses were seen in regions 160-218 and 743-854.

What this sample's time point label stands for: about 28 days (+/-7) after the second vaccine dose. AZD1222 recipients whose second dose came at about 4 weeks and those whose second dose came at about 12 weeks were combined into one group, since spike-specific TCR depth and breadth did not differ between the two schedules. Samples from vaccinated people were obtained from the UK trials COV001 and COV002, which included a single-blind randomized controlled phase 2/3 trial of AZD1222 (ChAdOx1 nCoV-19) in healthy adults. For TCRbeta chain sequencing, PBMC samples were collected from trial participants at day 0 and at day 28 after the second dose. According to the germline V gene, CDR1 reads SGHRS and CDR2 reads YFSETQ. CDR3 length: 15 amino acids, cysteine to phenylalanine. Of all the DNA, just the CDR3 is kept, 45 bases in frame from base 1. V is cut by 5 bases and J by 0 bases, and the space between the germline ends is 12 bases.

The sample was peripheral blood, taken 28 days after the second AZD1222 dose. The source of this sequence is an adult who received the AZD1222 COVID-19 vaccine. Recombination linked TRBV5-1 to TRBJ1-5; no D gene is confidently identified. The CDR3: CASSPRGDSNQPQHF. The DNA sequence follows: TGCGCCAGCAGTCCGCGTGGTGATAGCAATCAGCCCCAGCATTTT.